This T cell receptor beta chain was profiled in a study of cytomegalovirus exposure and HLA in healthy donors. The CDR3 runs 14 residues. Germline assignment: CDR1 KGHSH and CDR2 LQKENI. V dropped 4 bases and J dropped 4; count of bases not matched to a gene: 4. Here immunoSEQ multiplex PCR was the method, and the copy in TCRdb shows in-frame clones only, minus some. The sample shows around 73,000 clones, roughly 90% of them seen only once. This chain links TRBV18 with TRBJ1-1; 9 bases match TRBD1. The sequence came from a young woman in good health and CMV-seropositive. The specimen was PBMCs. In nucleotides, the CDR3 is TGTGCCAGCTCACAAGACAGGGGGGCCACTGAAGCTTTCTTT. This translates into CASSQDRGATEAFF.